This T cell receptor (beta chain) was found in a study of metastatic and nonmetastatic thyroid tumors. Findings and caveats of the study: According to reports, the diversity of TCR beta was significantly higher in malignant thyroid tumors than in benign nodules, and this held in both blood and tumor samples.

Nobody among the patients had been given any treatment before thyroid surgery. Between the trimmed V and J ends, which lost 0 bases and 2 bases, there was a span of 10 bases. Germline V gives CDR1 WSHSY, CDR2 SAAADI. The CDR3 is made up of 15 amino acids. A remark on this clone: Antigen: not known.

As handled by the study authors: CDR3 differences across clinicopathological groups were used to build a distant-metastasis classifier for papillary thyroid cancer. TCRdb reanalyzed the PCR reads via MiXCR. The V and J calls reflect TCRdb's pipeline rather than the authors' work. The sample contains 7,700 or so clones, approximately 30% of which appear only once. This sequence originates from a female donor with papillary thyroid cancer or a benign thyroid nodule (not recorded which). Some clones in this sample may be carry-over from other donors' samples. Sequences were obtained from tumor tissue. The V gene is TRBV10-2, the J gene TRBJ1-2; weak D call: TRBD1 (5 bases). Here the CDR3 DNA reads TGCGCCAGCAGTGAGTCGTATTCAGGGAACTATGGCTACACCTTC. Its translation is CASSESYSGNYGYTF.